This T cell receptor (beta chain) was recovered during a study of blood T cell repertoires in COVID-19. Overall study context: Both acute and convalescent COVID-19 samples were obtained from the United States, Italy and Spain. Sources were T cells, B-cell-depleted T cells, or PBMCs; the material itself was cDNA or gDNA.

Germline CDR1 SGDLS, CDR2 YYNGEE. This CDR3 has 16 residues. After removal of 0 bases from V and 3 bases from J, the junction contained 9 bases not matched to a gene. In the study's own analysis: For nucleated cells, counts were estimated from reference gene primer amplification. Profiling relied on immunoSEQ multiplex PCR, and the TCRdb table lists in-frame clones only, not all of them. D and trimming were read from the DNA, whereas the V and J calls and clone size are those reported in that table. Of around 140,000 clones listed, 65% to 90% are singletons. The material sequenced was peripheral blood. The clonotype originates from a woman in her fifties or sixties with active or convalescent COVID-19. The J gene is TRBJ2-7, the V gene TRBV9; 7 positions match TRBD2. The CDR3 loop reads CASSVVGTTSLYEQYF. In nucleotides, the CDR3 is TGTGCCAGCAGCGTAGTAGGGACTACCTCACTCTACGAGCAGTACTTC.